Detailed here is one T cell receptor (beta chain). This entry comes from a study of T cell responses to AZD1222 COVID-19 vaccine. Assay: immunoSEQ multiplex PCR; the TCRdb copy retains only in-frame clones and omits some. The data show 190,000 or so clones, about nine tenths seen once. CDR1 SGDLS and CDR2 YYNGEE come from the germline V gene. The CDR3 sequence is 14 residues long. The germline V and J ends were trimmed by 4 bases and 5 bases, with 16 bases remaining between them. The chain couples TRBV9 to TRBJ2-7; perhaps TRBD2 as D (7 bases). The TCR was taken from an adult who received the AZD1222 COVID-19 vaccine. This sample comprised peripheral blood, obtained 28 days after the second AZD1222 dose. The CDR3 nucleotides read TGTGCCAGCAGCCGGGCGGGGGCAGCGGACGAGCAGTACTTC. It translates to CASSRAGAADEQYF.